These 18 T cell receptor beta chains came from one sample sequenced in a study of T cell repertoires in cytomegalovirus infection. One entry per CDR3 protein, called by TCRdb with MiXCR from the reads. The data show approximately 65,000 distinct CDR3 sequences, with 20% seen just once and around 70% held by the top ten. Their specific antigens are unknown. The sequencing used CD8+ T cells from cultured PBMCs, collected from culture after CMV antigen stimulation. The receptors derive from a human donor in good health (CMV status not recorded). Some clones in this sample may be carry-over from other donors' samples.

This clonotype appeared a single time. This sequence joins TRBV6-4 and TRBJ2-1, with a tentative D call TRBD1 (6 bases). This CDR3 region has 15 residues. The germline gives CDR1 MRHNA, CDR2 SNTAGT. V dropped 1 base and J dropped 7 bases, with 14 bases sitting between them. Here the CDR3 reads CASSDLGGESNEQFF. The CDR3 coding sequence is TGTGCCAGCAGTGACTTAGGGGGTGAGAGTAATGAGCAGTTCTTC.

The rearrangement uses TRBV12-3 or TRBV12-4 and TRBJ1-1; D perhaps matches TRBD1 (5 bases). V was shortened by 7 bases and J by 3 bases, with 15 bases between the two germline ends. The CDR3 sequence is 14 residues long. CDR3 region: CASTPGGIDTEAFF. Written as DNA, the CDR3 is TGTGCCAGCACCCCCGGGGGGATCGACACTGAAGCTTTCTTT.

The chain is built from TRBV7-2 and TRBJ1-3; TRBD1 agrees at 9 bases. Trimming cost V 6 bases and J 3 bases; bases outside gene matches: 6. This CDR3 comprises 15 residues. The germline V gene encodes CDR1 SGHTA and CDR2 FQGNSA. The CDR3 DNA reads TGTGCCAGCAGACTCGGGACAGGGAATGGAAACACCATATATTTT. Amino acid sequence: CASRLGTGNGNTIYF.

This clonotype was seen a handful of times. The V and J genes are TRBV24-1 and TRBJ1-5; TRBD1 matches 9 bases. The J segment lost 7 bases and the V segment lost 3 bases, leaving 6 bases of the junction unmatched. CDR3 length: 15 residues. Germline CDR1 KGHDR, CDR2 SFDVKD. In DNA, the CDR3 is TGTGCCACCAGTGATCCGGGACAGGGAACCCAGCCCCAGCATTTT. Translated, it gives CATSDPGQGTQPQHF.

There are a few counts of this clonotype. The V and J genes are TRBV7-2 and TRBJ2-5, with D maybe TRBD2 (7 bases). The CDR3 spans 16 residues. In germline, CDR1 is SGHTA, CDR2 FQGNSA. Trimming shortened V by 1 base and J by 4 bases, and 16 bases separated the two germline ends. CDR3 sequence (DNA): TGTGCCAGCAGCTTAGATCTGGGGGGGGGCTCAGAGACCCAGTACTTC. This sequence encodes CASSLDLGGGSETQYF.

The chain is built from TRBV7-8 and TRBJ2-7, with D unresolved. Trimming shortened V by 1 base and J by 6 bases, and 10 bases separated the two germline ends. Germline CDR1 is SGHVS and CDR2 is FQNEAQ. This CDR3 contains 13 residues. The CDR3 region is CASSLGSLGEQYF. The CDR3 nucleotides read TGTGCCAGCAGCTTAGGTAGTTTGGGCGAGCAGTACTTC.

The sample holds a few counts of this clonotype. This chain uses TRBV12-3 or TRBV12-4 with TRBJ1-1; a possible D gene is TRBD1 (5 bases). CDR3 length equals 13 residues. With 3 bases removed from V and 6 bases from J, the gap between germline ends came to 11 bases. The CDR3 spells CASSLSGASEAFF. In DNA form, the CDR3 reads TGTGCCAGCAGTTTGAGTGGGGCCTCTGAAGCTTTCTTT.

This chain joins TRBV7-2 and TRBJ2-5; TRBD2 is a possible D gene (7 bases). V shed 4 bases and J shed 5 bases, with 23 bases lying between them. CDR3 length: 17 residues. Germline loops: CDR1 SGHTA, CDR2 FQGNSA. CDR3 residues: CASSSFIWRGGRETQYF. CDR3 coding DNA: TGTGCCAGCAGCTCCTTTATCTGGAGGGGGGGCAGGGAGACCCAGTACTTC.

Comment on this clonotype: This CDR3 fails to terminate in the conserved phenylalanine or tryptophan, so it likely reflects a read error. The chain is built from TRBV7-9 and TRBJ1-1; 8 bases fit TRBD1. V was pared by 4 bases and J by 4 bases, with 5 bases of the junction left unmatched. Germline lookup yields CDR1 SEHNR and CDR2 FQNEAQ (reference sequence). The CDR3 has 14 residues. The CDR3 sequence: CASSSWTGTTEAFL. CDR3 sequence (DNA): TGTGCCAGCAGCTCTTGGACAGGGACCACTGAAGCTTTCTTA.

This clonotype was counted between two and nine times. The V call is TRBV7-2, the J call TRBJ2-3; 9 bases agree with TRBD2. The CDR3 sequence is 16 residues long. Germline V gives CDR1 SGHTA, CDR2 FQGNSA. J gave up 0 bases and V 5 bases, and 6 bases lay outside the gene matches. The CDR3 sequence: CASSLIAGVSTDTQYF. The DNA for the CDR3 is TGTGCCAGCAGCCTCATAGCGGGGGTAAGCACAGATACGCAGTATTTT.

The rearrangement links TRBV12-3 or TRBV12-4 to TRBJ2-7, with TRBD2 as a possible D gene (5 bases). The CDR3 is 14 amino acids. The V end was cut by 4 bases, the J end by 8 bases, with 18 bases between. This chain's CDR3 is CASSSADGSPQQYF. CDR3 nucleotides: TGTGCCAGCAGTTCAGCGGACGGGTCTCCCCAGCAGTACTTC.

V gene TRBV7-2 combines with J gene TRBJ1-4; 7 bases agree with TRBD1. The CDR3 has 15 residues. V gave up 2 bases and J gave up 4 bases; unmatched junction bases: 4. Germline V CDR1 and CDR2: SGHTA, FQGNSA. The CDR3 bases are TGTGCCAGCAGCTTAAGGCCAGGGGGTAATGAAAAACTGTTTTTT. Protein product: CASSLRPGGNEKLFF.

Only a few counts were recorded for this clonotype. This chain uses TRBV6-1 with TRBJ1-2; 7 positions match TRBD1. CDR3 size: 14 residues. J was trimmed by 1 base and V by 5 bases; bases with no gene match: 4. Germline CDR1 and CDR2: MNHNS and SASEGT. The CDR3 DNA reads TGTGCCAGCAGTCACGGGGACAGTAACTATGGCTACACCTTC. Residues: CASSHGDSNYGYTF.

The chain is built from TRBV13 and TRBJ2-7; TRBD1 agrees at 11 bases. CDR1 PRHDT and CDR2 FYEKMQ come from the germline V gene (reference sequence). The J segment lost 2 bases and the V segment lost 4 bases, leaving 7 bases of the junction unmatched. This CDR3 has 16 residues. The CDR3: CASSSPGTGGPYEQYF. The CDR3 DNA follows: TGTGCCAGCAGCTCCCCCGGGACAGGGGGACCCTACGAGCAGTACTTC.

The chain is built from TRBV7-9 and TRBJ1-6; D possibly corresponds to TRBD1 (6 bases). Deletions cut 1 base from V and 0 bases from J, with 13 bases between. The CDR3 runs 18 residues. CDR1 and CDR2 (germline): SEHNR, FQNEAQ (reference sequence). The CDR3 here is CASSLEGDSGSYNSPLHF. CDR3 nucleotide sequence: TGTGCCAGCAGCTTAGAGGGGGACTCAGGCTCCTATAATTCACCCCTCCACTTT.

Here the CDR3 DNA reads TGTGCCAGCAGTTACAGGGGCGCCGCTAACTATGGCTACACCTTC. Translation gives CASSYRGAANYGYTF. The gene calls are TRBV6-2 or TRBV6-3 and TRBJ1-2; perhaps TRBD1 as D (5 bases). V was clipped by 2 bases and J by 0 bases, with 10 bases between them. Germline CDR1 MNHEY, CDR2 SVGEGT. The CDR3 runs to 15 residues.

This clonotype has just a few counts. J is TRBJ2-5 and V is TRBV5-1; 7 bases agree with TRBD1. CDR3 length: 15 residues. Germline-derived CDR1 and CDR2 are SGHRS and YFSETQ. With V trimmed by 4 bases and J by 5 bases, 11 bases remained unmatched. CDR3 sequence (DNA): TGCGCCAGCAGCGTGTCAGGGGGTTCTATGGAGACCCAGTACTTC. Its protein is CASSVSGGSMETQYF. The complete variable domain, with remaining parts taken from reference TRBV5-1 and TRBJ2-5, reads KAGVTQTPRYLIKTRGQQVTLSCSPISGHRSVSWYQQTPGQGLQFLFEYFSETQRNKGNFPGRFSGRQFSNSRSEMNVSTLELGDSALYLCASSVSGGSMETQYFGPGTRLLVL.

This clonotype was seen only a few times. The chain uses TRBV7-9 and TRBJ2-5; 11 nucleotides match TRBD1. Germline V gene lookup returns CDR1 SEHNR and CDR2 FQNEAQ (reference sequence). The CDR3 covers 16 residues. The V and J ends lost 5 bases and 2 bases, in that order; junction bases with no gene match: 7. The CDR3 spells CASSPKDRGRQETQYF. The CDR3 bases are TGTGCCAGCAGCCCTAAGGACAGGGGGCGGCAAGAGACCCAGTACTTC.